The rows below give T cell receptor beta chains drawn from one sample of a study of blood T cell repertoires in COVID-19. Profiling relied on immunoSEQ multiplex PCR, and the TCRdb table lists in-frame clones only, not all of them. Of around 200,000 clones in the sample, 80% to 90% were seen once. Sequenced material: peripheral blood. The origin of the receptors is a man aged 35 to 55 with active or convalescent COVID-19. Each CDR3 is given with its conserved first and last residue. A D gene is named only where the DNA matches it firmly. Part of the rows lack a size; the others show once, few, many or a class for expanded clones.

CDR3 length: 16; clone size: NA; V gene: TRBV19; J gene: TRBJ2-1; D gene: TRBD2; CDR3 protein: CASSLKFGGGEGEQFF; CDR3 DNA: TGTGCCAGTAGTCTCAAGTTTGGCGGGGGGGAAGGTGAGCAGTTCTTC
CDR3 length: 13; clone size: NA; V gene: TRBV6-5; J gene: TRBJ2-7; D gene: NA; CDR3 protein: CAGDSGSSYEQYF; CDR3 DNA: TGTGCCGGGGATAGCGGTAGCTCCTACGAGCAGTACTTC
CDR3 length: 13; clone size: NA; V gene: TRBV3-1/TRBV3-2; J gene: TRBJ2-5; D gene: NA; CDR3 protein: CASSQASSETQYF; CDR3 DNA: TGTGCCAGCAGCCAAGCTTCGTCAGAGACCCAGTACTTC
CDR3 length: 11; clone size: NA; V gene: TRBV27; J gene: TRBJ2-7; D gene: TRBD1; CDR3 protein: CASTQGQEQYF; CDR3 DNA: TGTGCCAGCACCCAGGGACAGGAGCAGTACTTC
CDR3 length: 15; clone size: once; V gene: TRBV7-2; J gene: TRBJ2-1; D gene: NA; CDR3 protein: CASSLGWDWGNEQFF; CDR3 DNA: TGTGCCAGCAGCTTAGGATGGGACTGGGGTAATGAGCAGTTCTTC
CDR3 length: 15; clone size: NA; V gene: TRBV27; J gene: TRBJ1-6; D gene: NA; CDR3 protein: CASSLSVAGNSPLHF; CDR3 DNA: TGTGCCAGCAGTTTATCGGTGGCAGGGAATTCACCCCTCCACTTT
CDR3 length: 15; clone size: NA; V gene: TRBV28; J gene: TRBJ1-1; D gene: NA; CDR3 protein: CASSLIGSGRAEAFF; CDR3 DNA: TGTGCCAGCAGTTTAATCGGATCAGGGCGCGCTGAAGCTTTCTTT
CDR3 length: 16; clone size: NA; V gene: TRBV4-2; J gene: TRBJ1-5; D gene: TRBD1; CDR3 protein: CASSQLGQGSNQPQHF; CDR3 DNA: TGTGCCAGCAGCCAACTGGGACAGGGATCAAATCAGCCCCAGCATTTT
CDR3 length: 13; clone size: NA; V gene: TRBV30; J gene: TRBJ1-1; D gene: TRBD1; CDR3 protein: CAWRGQGWAEAFF; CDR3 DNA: TGTGCCTGGCGTGGACAGGGATGGGCTGAAGCTTTCTTT
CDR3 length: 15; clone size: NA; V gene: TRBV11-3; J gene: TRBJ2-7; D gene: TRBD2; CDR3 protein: CASSSIAGGRYEQYF; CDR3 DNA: TGTGCCAGCAGCTCAATAGCGGGGGGCAGGTACGAGCAGTACTTC
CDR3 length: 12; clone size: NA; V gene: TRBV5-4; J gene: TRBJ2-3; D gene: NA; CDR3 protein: CASSWDLGTQYF; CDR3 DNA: TGTGCCAGCAGCTGGGACTTAGGTACGCAGTATTTT
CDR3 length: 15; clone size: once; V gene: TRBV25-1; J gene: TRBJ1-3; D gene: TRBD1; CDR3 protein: CASSAPGTAGNTIYF; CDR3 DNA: TGTGCCAGCAGTGCTCCGGGGACAGCTGGAAACACCATATATTTT
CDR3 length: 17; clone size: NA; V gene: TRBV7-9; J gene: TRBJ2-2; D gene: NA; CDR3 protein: CASSPYGQFVNTGELFF; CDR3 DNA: TGTGCCAGCAGTCCGTATGGGCAGTTTGTAAACACCGGGGAGCTGTTTTTT
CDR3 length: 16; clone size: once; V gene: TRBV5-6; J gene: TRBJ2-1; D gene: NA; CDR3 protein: CASSSPGSKVYNEQFF; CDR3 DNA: TGTGCCAGCAGCTCCCCGGGTAGTAAGGTGTACAATGAGCAGTTCTTC
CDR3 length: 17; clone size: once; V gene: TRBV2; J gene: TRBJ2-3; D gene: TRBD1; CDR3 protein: CASSVTSMTGTTDTQYF; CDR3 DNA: TGTGCCAGCAGCGTAACGTCCATGACAGGGACGACAGATACGCAGTATTTT
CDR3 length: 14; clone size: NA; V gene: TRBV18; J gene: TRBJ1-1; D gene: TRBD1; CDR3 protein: CASSAGTGAEEAFF; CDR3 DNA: TGTGCCAGCTCCGCGGGGACAGGGGCGGAGGAAGCTTTCTTT
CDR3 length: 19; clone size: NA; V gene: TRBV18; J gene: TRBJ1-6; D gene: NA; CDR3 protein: CASSPPRGTTDGWNSPLHF; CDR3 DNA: TGTGCCAGCTCACCTCCCCGAGGGACAACTGACGGGTGGAATTCACCCCTCCACTTT
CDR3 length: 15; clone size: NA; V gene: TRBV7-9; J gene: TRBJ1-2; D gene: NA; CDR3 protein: CASSLVLPGHYGYTF; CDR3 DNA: TGTGCCAGCAGCTTAGTCTTGCCAGGGCACTATGGCTACACCTTC
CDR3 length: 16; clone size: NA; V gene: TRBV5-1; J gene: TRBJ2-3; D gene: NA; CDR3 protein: CASSLARLANTDTQYF; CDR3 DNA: TGCGCCAGCAGCTTGGCAAGGCTAGCGAACACAGATACGCAGTATTTT
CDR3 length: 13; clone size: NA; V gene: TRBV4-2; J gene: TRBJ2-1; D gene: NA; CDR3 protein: CASSQGGPREQFF; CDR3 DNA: TGTGCCAGCAGCCAAGGGGGGCCCCGCGAGCAGTTCTTC
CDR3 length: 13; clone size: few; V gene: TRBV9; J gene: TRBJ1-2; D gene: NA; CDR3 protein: CASSVAGDYGYTF; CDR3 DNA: TGTGCCAGCAGCGTAGCGGGGGACTATGGCTACACCTTC
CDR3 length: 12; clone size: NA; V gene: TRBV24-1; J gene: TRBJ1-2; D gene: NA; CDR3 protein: CATSESSYGYTF; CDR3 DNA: TGTGCCACCAGTGAGTCCTCCTATGGCTACACCTTC
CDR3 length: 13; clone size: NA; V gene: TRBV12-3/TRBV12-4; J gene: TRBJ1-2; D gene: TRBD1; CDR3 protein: CASSLGTGYGYTF; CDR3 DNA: TGTGCCAGCAGCCTCGGGACAGGATATGGCTACACCTTC
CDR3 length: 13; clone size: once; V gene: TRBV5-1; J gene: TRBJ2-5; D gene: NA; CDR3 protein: CASRVQDKETQYF; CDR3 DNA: TGCGCCAGCAGAGTCCAGGATAAAGAGACCCAGTACTTC
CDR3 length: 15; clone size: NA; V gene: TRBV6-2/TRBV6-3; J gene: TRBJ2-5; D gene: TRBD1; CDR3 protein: CASSYSRAGGETQYF; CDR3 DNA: TGTGCCAGCAGTTACAGCCGGGCAGGGGGAGAGACCCAGTACTTC
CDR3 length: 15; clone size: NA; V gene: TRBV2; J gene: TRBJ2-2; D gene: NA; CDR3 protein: CASSEGGTNTGELFF; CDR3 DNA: TGTGCCAGCAGTGAGGGGGGGACAAACACCGGGGAGCTGTTTTTT
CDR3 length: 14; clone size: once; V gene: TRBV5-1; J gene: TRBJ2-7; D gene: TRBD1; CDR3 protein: CASSPGTEPYEQYF; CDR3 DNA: TGCGCCAGCAGCCCCGGGACAGAACCTTACGAGCAGTACTTC
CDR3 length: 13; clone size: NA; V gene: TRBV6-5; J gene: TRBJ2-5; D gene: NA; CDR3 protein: CASSLGGKETQYF; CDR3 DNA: TGTGCCAGCAGTCTAGGGGGTAAAGAGACCCAGTACTTC
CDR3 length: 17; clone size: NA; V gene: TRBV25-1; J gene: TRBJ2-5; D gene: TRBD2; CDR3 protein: CASSDASGRAQQETQYF; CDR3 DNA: TGTGCCAGCAGTGATGCCAGCGGGAGGGCCCAACAAGAGACCCAGTACTTC
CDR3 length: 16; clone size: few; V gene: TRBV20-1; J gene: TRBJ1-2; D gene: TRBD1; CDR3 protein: CSASVPSGTGGHGYTF; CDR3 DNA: TGCAGTGCTAGTGTCCCTAGTGGGACAGGGGGCCATGGCTACACCTTC
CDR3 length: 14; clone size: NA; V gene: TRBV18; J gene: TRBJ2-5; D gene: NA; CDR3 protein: CASLGTRSQETQYF; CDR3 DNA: TGTGCCAGCTTAGGGACTCGGTCTCAAGAGACCCAGTACTTC
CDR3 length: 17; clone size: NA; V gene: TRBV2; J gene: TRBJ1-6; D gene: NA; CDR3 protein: CASRGLTESSYNSPLHF; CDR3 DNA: TGTGCCAGCAGGGGGCTGACAGAGAGCTCCTATAATTCACCCCTCCACTTT
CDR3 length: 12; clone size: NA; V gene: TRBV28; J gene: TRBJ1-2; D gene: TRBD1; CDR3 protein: CASSLNRGGYTF; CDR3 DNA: TGTGCCAGCAGTTTAAACAGGGGTGGCTACACCTTC
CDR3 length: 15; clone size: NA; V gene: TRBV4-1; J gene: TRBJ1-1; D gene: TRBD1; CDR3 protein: CASSPRQGAGTEAFF; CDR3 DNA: TGCGCCAGCAGCCCTCGACAGGGGGCTGGGACTGAAGCTTTCTTT
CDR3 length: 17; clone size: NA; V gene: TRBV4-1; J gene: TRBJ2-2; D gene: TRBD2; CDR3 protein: CASSHRGGTVNTGELFF; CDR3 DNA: TGCGCCAGCAGCCACCGGGGAGGGACTGTGAACACCGGGGAGCTGTTTTTT
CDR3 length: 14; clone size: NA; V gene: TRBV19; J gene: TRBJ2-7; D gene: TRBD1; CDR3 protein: CATKIGDRDYEQYF; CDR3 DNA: TGTGCCACAAAAATAGGGGACAGGGACTACGAGCAGTACTTC
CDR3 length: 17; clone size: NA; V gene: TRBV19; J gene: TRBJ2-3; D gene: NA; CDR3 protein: CASSIVGALPGKDTQYF; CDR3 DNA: TGTGCCAGTAGTATAGTTGGCGCCTTACCAGGGAAAGATACGCAGTATTTT
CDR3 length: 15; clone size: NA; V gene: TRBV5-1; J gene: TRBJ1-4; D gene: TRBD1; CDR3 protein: CASSFGRDRDEKLFF; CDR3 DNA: TGCGCCAGCAGCTTCGGTCGGGACAGGGACGAAAAACTGTTTTTT
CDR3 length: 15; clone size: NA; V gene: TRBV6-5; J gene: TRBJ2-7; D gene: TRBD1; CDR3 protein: CASSLPRGTLYEQYF; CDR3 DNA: TGTGCCAGCAGCCTCCCCAGGGGGACCCTATACGAGCAGTACTTC
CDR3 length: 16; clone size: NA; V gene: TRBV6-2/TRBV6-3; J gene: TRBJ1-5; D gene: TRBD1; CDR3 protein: CASSSDRGQDNQPQHF; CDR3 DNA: TGTGCCAGCAGCTCGGACAGGGGGCAAGACAATCAGCCCCAGCATTTT
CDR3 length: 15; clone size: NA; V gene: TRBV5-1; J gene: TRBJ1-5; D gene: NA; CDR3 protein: CASSLEGHPNQPQHF; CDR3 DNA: TGCGCCAGCAGCTTGGAGGGACACCCCAATCAGCCCCAGCATTTT
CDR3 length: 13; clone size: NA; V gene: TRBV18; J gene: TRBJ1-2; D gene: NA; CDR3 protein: CASSRNTNYGYTF; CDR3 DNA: TGTGCCAGCTCACGTAATACTAACTATGGCTACACCTTC
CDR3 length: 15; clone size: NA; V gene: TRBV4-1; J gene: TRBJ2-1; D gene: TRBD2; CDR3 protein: CASSQGLAGYNEQFF; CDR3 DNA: TGCGCCAGCAGCCAGGGACTAGCGGGTTACAATGAGCAGTTCTTC
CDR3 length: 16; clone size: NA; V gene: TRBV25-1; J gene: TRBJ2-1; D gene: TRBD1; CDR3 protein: CASSDEYNRGRDEQFF; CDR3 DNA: TGTGCCAGCAGTGATGAGTACAACAGGGGGCGGGATGAGCAGTTCTTC
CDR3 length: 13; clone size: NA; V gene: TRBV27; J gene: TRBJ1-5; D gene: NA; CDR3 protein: CASSPVLNQPQHF; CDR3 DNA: TGTGCCAGCAGTCCCGTCTTGAATCAGCCCCAGCATTTT
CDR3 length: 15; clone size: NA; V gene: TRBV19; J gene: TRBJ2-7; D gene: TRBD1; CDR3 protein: CASRRTGTGGYEQYF; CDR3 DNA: TGTGCCAGTAGGAGGACCGGGACAGGGGGCTACGAGCAGTACTTC
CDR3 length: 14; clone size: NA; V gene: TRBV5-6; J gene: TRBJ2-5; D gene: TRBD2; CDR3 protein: CASRRTSIMETQYF; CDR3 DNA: TGTGCCAGCAGACGGACTAGCATCATGGAGACCCAGTACTTC
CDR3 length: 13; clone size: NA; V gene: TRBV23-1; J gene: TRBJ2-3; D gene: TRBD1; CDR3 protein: CASSPCSGGTQYF; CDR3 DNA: TGCGCCAGCAGTCCTTGCTCAGGGGGTACGCAGTATTTT
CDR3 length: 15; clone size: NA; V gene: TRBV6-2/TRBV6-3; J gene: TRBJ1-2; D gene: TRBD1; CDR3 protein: CASSYPGQGAYGYTF; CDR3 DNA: TGTGCCAGCAGTTACCCCGGACAGGGGGCGTATGGCTACACCTTC
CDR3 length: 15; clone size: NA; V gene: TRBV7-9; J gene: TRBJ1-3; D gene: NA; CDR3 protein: CASSFATYSGNTIYF; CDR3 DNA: TGTGCCAGCAGCTTTGCTACTTACTCTGGAAACACCATATATTTT
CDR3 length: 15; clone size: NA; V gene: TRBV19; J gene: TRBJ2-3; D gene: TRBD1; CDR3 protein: CASSIGTGGTDTQYF; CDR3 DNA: TGTGCCAGTAGTATAGGGACAGGCGGCACAGATACGCAGTATTTT
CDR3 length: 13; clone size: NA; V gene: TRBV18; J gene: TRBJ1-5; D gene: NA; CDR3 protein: CASSPGADQPQHF; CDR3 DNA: TGTGCCAGCTCACCGGGGGCAGATCAGCCCCAGCATTTT
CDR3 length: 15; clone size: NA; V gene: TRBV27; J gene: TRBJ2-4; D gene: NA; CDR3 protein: CASSLTGRARDIQYF; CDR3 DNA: TGTGCCAGCAGTTTAACAGGGCGAGCGAGAGACATTCAGTACTTC
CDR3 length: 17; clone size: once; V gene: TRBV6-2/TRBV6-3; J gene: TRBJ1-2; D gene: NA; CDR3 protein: CASSSQESPGKNYGYTF; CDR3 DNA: TGTGCCAGCAGTTCCCAAGAATCCCCAGGGAAAAACTATGGCTACACCTTC
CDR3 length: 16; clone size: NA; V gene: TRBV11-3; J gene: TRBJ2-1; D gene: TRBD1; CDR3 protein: CASSFPTGSSYNEQFF; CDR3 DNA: TGTGCCAGCAGCTTCCCGACAGGGAGCTCCTACAATGAGCAGTTCTTC
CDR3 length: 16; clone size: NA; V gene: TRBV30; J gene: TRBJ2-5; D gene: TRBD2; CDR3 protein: CAWSHRTSGIFETQYF; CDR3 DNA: TGTGCCTGGAGTCATAGGACTAGCGGGATCTTCGAGACCCAGTACTTC
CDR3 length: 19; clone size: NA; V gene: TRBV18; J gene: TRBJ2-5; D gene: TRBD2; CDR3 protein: CASSPRARTSGSNQETQYF; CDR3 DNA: TGTGCCAGCTCACCACGCGCAAGGACTAGCGGGAGTAACCAAGAGACCCAGTACTTC
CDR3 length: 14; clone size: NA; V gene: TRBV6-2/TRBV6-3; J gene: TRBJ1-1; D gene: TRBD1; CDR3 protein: CASSPTGVISEAFF; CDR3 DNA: TGTGCCAGCAGTCCCACAGGGGTAATCTCTGAAGCTTTCTTT
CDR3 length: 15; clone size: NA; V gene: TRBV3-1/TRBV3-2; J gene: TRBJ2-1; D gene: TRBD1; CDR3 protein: CASSQTGQGPPSQFF; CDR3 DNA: TGTGCCAGCAGCCAAACCGGACAGGGGCCCCCTTCACAGTTCTTC
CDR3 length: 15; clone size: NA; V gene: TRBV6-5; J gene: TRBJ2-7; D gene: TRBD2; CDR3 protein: CASRGPGLAGAEQYF; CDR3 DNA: TGTGCCTCCAGGGGGCCGGGACTAGCGGGGGCGGAGCAGTACTTC